The 5 T cell receptor beta chains presented below share a single source sample, sequenced in a study of blood T cell repertoires in COVID-19. Profiling relied on immunoSEQ multiplex PCR, and the TCRdb table lists in-frame clones only, not all of them. This table holds 100,000 to 120,000 clones, 88% found once. The sequenced material came from peripheral blood. The origin of the receptors is a woman aged 70-85 years who had recovered from COVID-19.

This chain's CDR3 is CASCGESSYNEQFF. CDR3 in DNA: TGTGCCAGCTGCGGGGAGAGCTCCTACAATGAGCAGTTCTTC. The gene calls are TRBV6-5 and TRBJ2-1; TRBD2 might be the D (6 bases). The CDR3 totals 14 residues. Germline V gene data show CDR1 as MNHEY and CDR2 as SVGAGI. Trimming took off 8 bases at V and 0 bases at J, with 11 bases between the two ends.

The chain couples TRBV7-2 to TRBJ1-2; 7 bases fit TRBD1. Germline V lookup: CDR1 SGHTA, CDR2 FQGNSA. The CDR3 length is 14 residues. With 3 bases clipped from V and 4 bases from J, the junction kept 5 bases outside the gene matches. The CDR3 DNA sequence: TGTGCCAGCAGCTTTCCGACAGGGTCCTATGGCTACACCTTC. Amino acid sequence: CASSFPTGSYGYTF.

V gene TRBV30 combines with J gene TRBJ2-3, with 11 bases that match TRBD1. The J segment lost 4 bases and the V segment lost 5 bases, leaving 2 bases of the junction unmatched. Looked up from germline, CDR1 is GTSNPN and CDR2 is SVGIG (reference sequence). The CDR3 is made up of 13 amino acids. CDR3 amino acids: CAWGQGAADTQYF. For the CDR3, the DNA is TGTGCCTGGGGACAGGGGGCAGCAGATACGCAGTATTTT.

The chain carries TRBV7-2 and TRBJ2-1, with 8 bases that match TRBD2. After removal of 0 bases from V and 5 bases from J, the junction contained 9 bases not matched to a gene. The CDR3 runs 17 residues. Germline V lookup: CDR1 SGHTA, CDR2 FQGNSA. The CDR3, as DNA: TGTGCCAGCAGCTTAGCGCGGGGGGCGGGAGGTAACAATGAGCAGTTCTTC. This sequence encodes CASSLARGAGGNNEQFF.

This clone has a handful of counts. The chain carries TRBV19 and TRBJ2-7, with D perhaps TRBD1 (6 bases). Germline V gives CDR1 LNHDA, CDR2 SQIVND (reference sequence). V was shortened by 3 bases and J by 0 bases, with 12 bases between the two germline ends. This CDR3 is 15 amino acids long. CDR3 residues: CASSIQQGLSYEQYF. The CDR3 DNA sequence: TGTGCCAGTAGTATCCAACAGGGCCTCTCCTACGAGCAGTACTTC.